This T cell receptor (beta chain) came from a study of blood T cells in healthy people across ages. Background on the study: Template switching captured about one barcoded beta molecule per two T cells. General study results and limits: Diversity estimates from one million T cells were considered underestimates. Observed TCR beta diversity showed a strong correlation with the percentage of naive T cells as measured by flow cytometry.

About this clonotype: The antigen remains unidentified.

J was trimmed by 1 base and V by 0 bases; bases with no gene match: 6. The CDR3 totals 17 residues. Germline V gives CDR1 SGHTA, CDR2 FQGNSA. It was with a sample-barcoded 5' primer and a J-beta primer mix that a second PCR of roughly 7 to 12 cycles was run. Each CDR3 protein gets one entry after TCRdb re-called the 5' RACE reads with MiXCR. The sample lists 600,000 to 850,000 distinct CDR3 sequences; 43% were seen once. The sequence was obtained from a woman in her sixties or seventies in good health. The V and J genes are TRBV7-2 and TRBJ2-5, with TRBD2 matching 9 bases. Sequenced sample: blood. CDR3 nucleotide sequence: TGTGCCAGCAGCTTAGCGGCGGCTAGCGGGGCCCAAGAGACCCAGTACTTC. Translated, it gives CASSLAAASGAQETQYF. Based on the CDR3 plus reference TRBV7-2 and TRBJ2-5, the full variable domain is GAGVSQSPSNKVTEKGKDVELRCDPISGHTALYWYRQSLGQGLEFLIYFQGNSAPDKSGLPSDRFSAERTGGSVSTLTIQRTQQEDSAVYLCASSLAAASGAQETQYFGPGTRLLVL.